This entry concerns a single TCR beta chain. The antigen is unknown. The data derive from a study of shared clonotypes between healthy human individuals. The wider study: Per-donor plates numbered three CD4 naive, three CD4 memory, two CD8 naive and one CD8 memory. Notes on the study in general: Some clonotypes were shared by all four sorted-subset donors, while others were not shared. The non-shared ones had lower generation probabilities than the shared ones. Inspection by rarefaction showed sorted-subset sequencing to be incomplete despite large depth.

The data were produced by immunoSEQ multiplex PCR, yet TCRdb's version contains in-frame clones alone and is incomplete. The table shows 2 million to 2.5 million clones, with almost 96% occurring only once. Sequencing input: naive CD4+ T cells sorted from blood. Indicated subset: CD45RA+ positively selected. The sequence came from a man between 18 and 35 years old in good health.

In nucleotides, the CDR3 is TGTGCCTGGAGGCCGCCGGGGGATCGCTACGAGCAGTACTTC. Amino acids: CAWRPPGDRYEQYF. The chain is built from TRBV30 and TRBJ2-7, with D perhaps matching TRBD2 (6 bases). Between the trimmed V and J ends, which lost 3 bases and 3 bases, there was a span of 15 bases. CDR3 length equals 14 residues. CDR1 and CDR2 (germline): GTSNPN, SVGIG (reference sequence).